This T cell receptor beta chain was observed in a study of blood T cell repertoires in COVID-19. About the research overall: There were acute and convalescent COVID-19 samples, and they came from the United States, Italy and Spain. T cells, B-cell-depleted T cells, or PBMCs supplied cDNA or gDNA.

Original data processing: Reference gene primers were amplified, and this amplification served to estimate nucleated cell counts. TCRdb's table, derived via immunoSEQ multiplex PCR, lists solely in-frame clones and lacks some. V and J calls and clone size follow that table, whereas D and trimming were derived from the DNA. The profile shows 190,000 or so clones, roughly 80% of them singletons. Trimming cost V 1 base and J 2 bases; bases outside gene matches: 8. The CDR3 sequence is 17 residues long. Germline V CDR1 and CDR2: LGHNA, YSLEER. This TCR was recovered from a man aged 45-60 years who had recovered from COVID-19. Sequenced input: peripheral blood. The chain combines TRBV4-3 with TRBJ2-7, with 10 bases fitting TRBD2. The CDR3 nucleotides are TGCGCCAGCAGCCAAGCGGTTCTCAGCGGGAGGGCCTACGAGCAGTACTTC. Amino acid sequence: CASSQAVLSGRAYEQYF.